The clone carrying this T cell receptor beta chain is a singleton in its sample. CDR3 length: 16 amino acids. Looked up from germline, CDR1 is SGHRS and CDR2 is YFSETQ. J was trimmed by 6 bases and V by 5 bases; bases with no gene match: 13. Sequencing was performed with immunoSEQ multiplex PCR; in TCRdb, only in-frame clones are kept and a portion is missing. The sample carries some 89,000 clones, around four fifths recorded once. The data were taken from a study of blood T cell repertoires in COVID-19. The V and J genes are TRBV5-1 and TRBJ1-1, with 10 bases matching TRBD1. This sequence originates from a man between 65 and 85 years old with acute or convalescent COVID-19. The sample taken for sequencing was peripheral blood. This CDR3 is CASRPAGTGVVAEAFF. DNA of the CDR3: TGCGCCAGCAGGCCCGCCGGGACAGGGGTTGTCGCTGAAGCTTTCTTT.